These T cell receptor beta chains were read from a single sample in a study of T cell repertoires in cytomegalovirus infection. What these receptors recognize is not known. TCRdb passed the reads through MiXCR, listing each CDR3 protein once. Altogether some 800,000 distinct CDR3 sequences are present, roughly 29% being singletons, with the ten largest covering 13%. The sequencing used cultured CD8+ T cells from PBMCs, collected from culture after CMV antigen stimulation. The receptors here all came from a human donor in good health (CMV status not recorded). Some clones in this sample may be carry-over from other donors' samples. The CDR3 runs from the conserved cysteine through the conserved F or W. The order of the fields is clone size, J gene, V gene, D gene, CDR3 protein, CDR3 DNA. D genes are given only for firm matches. The size of a clone is reported for some rows only, either as once, few or many, or as a class for expanded clones.

>.|TRBJ1-1|TRBV19|.
CASSPWGGMENTEAFF
TGTGCCAGTAGTCCATGGGGGGGGATGGAGAACACTGAAGCTTTCTTT
>.|TRBJ1-2|TRBV12-3/TRBV12-4|.
CASSSGTAEGYTF
TGTGCCAGCAGCTCCGGGACCGCGGAAGGCTACACCTTC
>.|TRBJ2-1|TRBV6-4|.
CASSDSNRVEQFF
TGTGCCAGCAGTGACTCGAACAGGGTCGAGCAGTTCTTC
>few|TRBJ2-3|TRBV28|.
CASSLRVGGTDTQYF
TGTGCCAGCAGTTTAAGGGTGGGGGGCACAGATACGCAGTATTTT
>few|TRBJ1-1|TRBV6-1|.
CASTPGLINTEAFF
TGTGCCAGCACTCCCGGACTGATTAACACTGAAGCTTTCTTT
>few|TRBJ1-3|TRBV19|.
CASSLRGRGRDRNTIYF
TGTGCCAGTAGTCTACGGGGGCGCGGAAGAGACAGAAACACCATATATTTT
>many|TRBJ2-1|TRBV7-6|TRBD2
CASSLVAGGDNEQFF
TGTGCCAGCAGCTTAGTAGCGGGGGGGGACAATGAGCAGTTCTTC
>.|TRBJ2-3|TRBV7-6|TRBD2
CASSGTSGPTDTQYF
TGTGCCAGCAGTGGGACTAGCGGGCCCACAGATACGCAGTATTTT
>.|TRBJ1-1|TRBV6-5|.
CASSGTNEAFF
TGTGCCAGCTCCGGGACAAATGAAGCTTTCTTT
>many|TRBJ1-2|TRBV7-8|.
CASSISGDGSYGYTF
TGTGCCAGCAGCATCTCCGGGGATGGATCCTATGGCTACACCTTC
>.|TRBJ2-6|TRBV7-9|.
CASSFIASSPSGANVLTF
TGTGCCAGCAGCTTCATAGCTAGCAGCCCCTCTGGGGCCAACGTCCTGACTTTC
>few|TRBJ2-3|TRBV12-3/TRBV12-4|TRBD2
CASSSGTSGTDTQYF
TGTGCCAGCAGTTCCGGGACTAGCGGCACAGATACGCAGTATTTT
>.|TRBJ2-1|TRBV11-2|.
CASSLGRGGVYNEQFF
TGTGCCAGCAGCCTTGGGAGGGGGGGGGTGTACAATGAGCAGTTCTTC
>few|TRBJ2-3|TRBV25-1|.
CASSDPGGDTQYF
TGTGCCAGCAGTGATCCCGGGGGAGATACGCAGTATTTT
>.|TRBJ2-2|TRBV15|.
CATSRGTYGAGELFF
TGTGCCACCAGCAGAGGGACATACGGGGCCGGGGAGCTGTTTTTT
>.|TRBJ2-7|TRBV12-3/TRBV12-4|.
CASSTGAELYEQYF
TGTGCCAGCAGTACGGGGGCAGAGCTGTACGAGCAGTACTTC
>few|TRBJ2-6|TRBV24-1|.
CATSGGTADYSGANVLTF
TGTGCCACCAGTGGGGGGACGGCCGATTACTCTGGGGCCAACGTCCTGACTTTC
>.|TRBJ1-1|TRBV28|.
CASSFSRGTEAFF
TGTGCCAGCAGTTTCTCTCGGGGCACTGAAGCTTTCTTT
>.|TRBJ1-6|TRBV18|.
CASSPPENTPLHF
TGTGCCAGCTCACCACCGGAAAATACTCCCCTCCACTTT
>.|TRBJ1-2|TRBV28|.
CASSFGGAGNGYTF
TGTGCCAGCAGTTTTGGGGGGGCAGGGAATGGCTACACCTTC
>.|TRBJ2-1|TRBV29-1|TRBD2
CSTGGAEYYNEQFF
TGCAGCACCGGGGGGGCCGAATACTACAATGAGCAGTTCTTC
>.|TRBJ2-3|TRBV20-1|.
CSARDLGERDTQYF
TGCAGTGCTAGAGATCTAGGGGAGAGGGATACGCAGTATTTT
>many|TRBJ2-2|TRBV7-3|.
CASSLRNTGELFF
TGTGCCAGCAGCTTAAGGAACACCGGGGAGCTGTTTTTT